This T cell receptor (beta chain) comes out of a study of control samples from healthy donors and cancer patients. Sequencing used immunoSEQ multiplex PCR; TCRdb keeps in-frame clones, though not all of them. The sample lists over 150,000 clones; 96% were seen once. In germline, CDR1 is MDHEN, CDR2 SYDVKM. V was pared by 7 bases and J by 1 base, with 8 bases of the junction left unmatched. This CDR3 comprises 15 residues. The TCR sequence derives from a woman aged 25 to 39 in good health. The chain combines TRBV28 with TRBJ1-1, with 8 bases lining up with TRBD1. Material: blood. Here the CDR3 DNA reads TGTGCCAGCAACCCGACAGGGGCCGAGAACACTGAAGCTTTCTTT. As protein: CASNPTGAENTEAFF.